The rows below give T cell receptor beta chains drawn from one sample of a study of cytomegalovirus exposure and HLA in healthy donors. Generated by immunoSEQ multiplex PCR, the TCRdb table keeps only in-frame clones and is missing some. The sample includes some 110,000 clones, over 60% of them seen just once. Sequenced sample: PBMCs. These receptors were obtained from a man aged 40-49 years in good health and CMV-seropositive. The CDR3 runs from the conserved cysteine through the conserved F or W. D genes are given only for firm matches. Not all rows give a size; the values are once, few, many and, for expanded clones, a class.

v_call: TRBV7-2; j_call: TRBJ2-7; clone_size: NA; d_call: TRBD1; cdr3_aa: CASTQGQGTFYEQYF; cdr3_nt: TGTGCCAGCACACAGGGACAGGGCACTTTCTACGAGCAGTACTTC
v_call: TRBV7-2; j_call: TRBJ2-2; clone_size: NA; d_call: NA; cdr3_aa: CASSLSRAGGELFF; cdr3_nt: TGTGCCAGCAGCTTAAGTAGGGCGGGCGGGGAGCTGTTTTTT
v_call: TRBV5-1; j_call: TRBJ1-1; clone_size: NA; d_call: NA; cdr3_aa: CASSFDSRMNTEAFF; cdr3_nt: TGCGCCAGCAGCTTCGACAGCCGGATGAACACTGAAGCTTTCTTT
v_call: TRBV6-5; j_call: TRBJ2-2; clone_size: NA; d_call: NA; cdr3_aa: CASSPLGGRGELFF; cdr3_nt: TGTGCCAGCAGCCCCCTGGGGGGTCGCGGGGAGCTGTTTTTT
v_call: TRBV11-2; j_call: TRBJ2-1; clone_size: NA; d_call: TRBD2; cdr3_aa: CASSLGTSGSIHNEQFF; cdr3_nt: TGTGCCAGCAGCCTCGGGACTAGCGGGAGTATCCACAATGAGCAGTTCTTC
v_call: TRBV30; j_call: TRBJ2-5; clone_size: NA; d_call: NA; cdr3_aa: CAWRSLGPQETQYF; cdr3_nt: TGTGCCTGGAGAAGTCTGGGGCCTCAAGAGACCCAGTACTTC
v_call: TRBV28; j_call: TRBJ1-5; clone_size: NA; d_call: NA; cdr3_aa: CASSKTGTHNQPQHF; cdr3_nt: TGTGCCAGCAGCAAAACCGGGACTCATAATCAGCCCCAGCATTTT
v_call: TRBV7-6; j_call: TRBJ2-3; clone_size: NA; d_call: TRBD2; cdr3_aa: CASSSGGRVDTQYF; cdr3_nt: TGTGCCAGCAGCTCCGGCGGGAGGGTAGATACGCAGTATTTT
v_call: TRBV5-1; j_call: TRBJ2-1; clone_size: NA; d_call: NA; cdr3_aa: CASSTDSSSSYNEQFF; cdr3_nt: TGCGCCAGCAGCACGGACTCCTCCAGCTCCTACAATGAGCAGTTCTTC
v_call: TRBV19; j_call: TRBJ2-1; clone_size: NA; d_call: NA; cdr3_aa: CASSVSARYNEQFF; cdr3_nt: TGTGCCAGTAGTGTGTCAGCGCGCTACAATGAGCAGTTCTTC
v_call: TRBV4-2; j_call: TRBJ2-1; clone_size: few; d_call: TRBD1; cdr3_aa: CASSQDAGQGYNEQFF; cdr3_nt: TGTGCCAGCAGCCAAGATGCGGGACAGGGTTACAATGAGCAGTTCTTC
v_call: TRBV30; j_call: TRBJ1-3; clone_size: NA; d_call: NA; cdr3_aa: CAWSKDSFGNTIYF; cdr3_nt: TGTGCCTGGAGCAAGGACAGTTTTGGAAACACCATATATTTT
v_call: TRBV30; j_call: TRBJ1-3; clone_size: NA; d_call: NA; cdr3_aa: CAWSVRVNSGNTIYF; cdr3_nt: TGTGCCTGGAGTGTACGAGTAAACTCTGGAAACACCATATATTTT
v_call: TRBV5-4; j_call: TRBJ2-3; clone_size: once; d_call: NA; cdr3_aa: CASSLVAGSVRGADTQYF; cdr3_nt: TGTGCCAGCAGCTTGGTGGCAGGGTCGGTTCGTGGTGCAGATACGCAGTATTTT
v_call: TRBV7-2; j_call: TRBJ2-3; clone_size: few; d_call: TRBD2; cdr3_aa: CASSTKAGAGTDTQYF; cdr3_nt: TGTGCCAGCAGCACCAAAGCGGGGGCAGGCACAGATACGCAGTATTTT
v_call: TRBV4-1; j_call: TRBJ1-1; clone_size: NA; d_call: NA; cdr3_aa: CASSQDRNTEAFF; cdr3_nt: TGCGCCAGCAGCCAAGACAGAAACACTGAAGCTTTCTTT
v_call: TRBV9; j_call: TRBJ1-3; clone_size: NA; d_call: NA; cdr3_aa: CASSVAVTAGNTIYF; cdr3_nt: TGTGCCAGCAGCGTAGCTGTTACAGCCGGAAACACCATATATTTT
v_call: TRBV18; j_call: TRBJ1-2; clone_size: once; d_call: NA; cdr3_aa: CASSPLRVPGEGYTF; cdr3_nt: TGTGCCAGCTCACCACTGAGGGTTCCTGGGGAGGGCTACACCTTC
v_call: TRBV14; j_call: TRBJ2-1; clone_size: NA; d_call: NA; cdr3_aa: CASSRGSYNEQFF; cdr3_nt: TGTGCCAGCTCAAGAGGGTCCTACAATGAGCAGTTCTTC
v_call: TRBV4-1; j_call: TRBJ1-1; clone_size: NA; d_call: NA; cdr3_aa: CASSQAGATEAFF; cdr3_nt: TGCGCCAGCAGCCAAGCGGGTGCCACTGAAGCTTTCTTT
v_call: TRBV7-7; j_call: TRBJ1-1; clone_size: NA; d_call: TRBD1; cdr3_aa: CASSLDRGTEAFF; cdr3_nt: TGTGCTAGCAGCCTGGACAGGGGCACTGAAGCTTTCTTT
v_call: TRBV29-1; j_call: TRBJ1-1; clone_size: once; d_call: TRBD1; cdr3_aa: CSVEGTGLGTEAFF; cdr3_nt: TGCAGCGTTGAAGGGACAGGGCTAGGAACTGAAGCTTTCTTT
v_call: TRBV5-4; j_call: TRBJ2-7; clone_size: NA; d_call: NA; cdr3_aa: CASSSNTYEQYF; cdr3_nt: TGTGCCAGCAGCTCAAACACCTACGAGCAGTACTTC
v_call: TRBV7-2; j_call: TRBJ2-7; clone_size: NA; d_call: NA; cdr3_aa: CASSRPPGTYEQYF; cdr3_nt: TGTGCCAGCAGCCGTCCCCCAGGGACCTACGAGCAGTACTTC
v_call: TRBV6-6; j_call: TRBJ1-1; clone_size: NA; d_call: NA; cdr3_aa: CASSYDRAVNTEAFF; cdr3_nt: TGTGCCAGCAGTTACGACAGAGCTGTGAACACTGAAGCTTTCTTT
v_call: TRBV2; j_call: TRBJ1-1; clone_size: NA; d_call: NA; cdr3_aa: CASSVGGTMNTEAFF; cdr3_nt: TGTGCCAGCAGTGTGGGGGGGACCATGAACACTGAAGCTTTCTTT
v_call: TRBV6-5; j_call: TRBJ2-1; clone_size: NA; d_call: TRBD2; cdr3_aa: CASSSGGHSYNEQFF; cdr3_nt: TGTGCCAGCAGTAGCGGGGGCCACTCCTACAATGAGCAGTTCTTC
v_call: TRBV10-3; j_call: TRBJ1-4; clone_size: NA; d_call: NA; cdr3_aa: CATQGLSNEKLFF; cdr3_nt: TGTGCCACCCAGGGGCTTTCTAATGAAAAACTGTTTTTT
v_call: TRBV9; j_call: TRBJ1-5; clone_size: NA; d_call: TRBD1; cdr3_aa: CASSAGTGLNQPQHF; cdr3_nt: TGTGCCAGCAGCGCCGGGACAGGCCTTAATCAGCCCCAGCATTTT
v_call: TRBV9; j_call: TRBJ2-1; clone_size: NA; d_call: TRBD2; cdr3_aa: CASSVEAGGSPRIF; cdr3_nt: TGTGCCAGCAGCGTAGAGGCGGGGGGCTCCCCTAGGATCTTC
v_call: TRBV6-5; j_call: TRBJ1-1; clone_size: NA; d_call: TRBD1; cdr3_aa: CASSSPVGDRAFF; cdr3_nt: TGTGCCAGCAGTTCCCCTGTGGGGGACAGAGCTTTCTTT
v_call: TRBV7-2; j_call: TRBJ2-2; clone_size: NA; d_call: TRBD2; cdr3_aa: CASSLAGTSGKANTGELFF; cdr3_nt: TGTGCCAGCAGCTTAGCAGGGACTAGCGGGAAGGCGAACACCGGGGAGCTGTTTTTT
v_call: TRBV5-6; j_call: TRBJ2-3; clone_size: NA; d_call: TRBD2; cdr3_aa: CASSLDSGRVADTQYF; cdr3_nt: TGTGCCAGCAGCTTGGATAGTGGGAGGGTGGCAGATACGCAGTATTTT
v_call: TRBV7-2; j_call: TRBJ1-1; clone_size: NA; d_call: NA; cdr3_aa: CASSVRAYTEAFF; cdr3_nt: TGTGCCAGCAGCGTGCGCGCGTACACTGAAGCTTTCTTT
v_call: TRBV6-5; j_call: TRBJ2-5; clone_size: NA; d_call: TRBD1; cdr3_aa: CASRNRGETQYF; cdr3_nt: TGTGCCAGCAGAAACAGGGGGGAGACCCAGTACTTC
v_call: TRBV19; j_call: TRBJ2-5; clone_size: once; d_call: TRBD2; cdr3_aa: CASTTGLAGGGPQYF; cdr3_nt: TGTGCCAGTACCACCGGACTAGCGGGAGGAGGCCCCCAGTACTTC
v_call: TRBV19; j_call: TRBJ2-2; clone_size: NA; d_call: TRBD2; cdr3_aa: CASSILTSGSTGELFF; cdr3_nt: TGTGCCAGTAGTATCCTGACTAGCGGGAGCACCGGGGAGCTGTTTTTT
v_call: TRBV29-1; j_call: TRBJ2-5; clone_size: NA; d_call: NA; cdr3_aa: CSVVNLWGGLGETQYF; cdr3_nt: TGCAGCGTTGTAAATCTGTGGGGGGGGCTCGGAGAGACCCAGTACTTC
v_call: TRBV12-5; j_call: TRBJ2-6; clone_size: NA; d_call: TRBD1; cdr3_aa: CASGLVQGASGANGLTF; cdr3_nt: TGTGCTAGTGGTTTGGTACAGGGGGCGTCTGGGGCCAACGGCCTGACTTTC
v_call: TRBV6-5; j_call: TRBJ1-1; clone_size: NA; d_call: NA; cdr3_aa: CASSFGQTWNTEAFF; cdr3_nt: TGTGCCAGCAGTTTCGGACAGACATGGAACACTGAAGCTTTCTTT
v_call: TRBV7-2; j_call: TRBJ2-7; clone_size: once; d_call: NA; cdr3_aa: CASSPRTTYYEQYF; cdr3_nt: TGTGCCAGCAGTCCGCGGACAACCTACTACGAGCAGTACTTC
v_call: TRBV19; j_call: TRBJ2-7; clone_size: NA; d_call: TRBD1; cdr3_aa: CASRRQGPYEQYF; cdr3_nt: TGTGCCAGTAGGAGACAGGGCCCCTACGAGCAGTACTTC
v_call: TRBV11-2; j_call: TRBJ2-7; clone_size: NA; d_call: NA; cdr3_aa: CASSHPRVGFYEQYF; cdr3_nt: TGTGCCAGCAGCCACCCGCGCGTCGGGTTCTACGAGCAGTACTTC
v_call: TRBV7-8; j_call: TRBJ2-5; clone_size: NA; d_call: NA; cdr3_aa: CASSLGVHQETQYF; cdr3_nt: TGTGCCAGCAGCTTAGGAGTCCATCAAGAGACCCAGTACTTC
v_call: TRBV5-6; j_call: TRBJ1-2; clone_size: once; d_call: TRBD1; cdr3_aa: CASSLPGGGYGYTF; cdr3_nt: TGTGCCAGCAGCTTGCCAGGGGGCGGCTATGGCTACACCTTC
v_call: TRBV5-1; j_call: TRBJ2-7; clone_size: NA; d_call: TRBD2; cdr3_aa: CASSLGPSGTSGRAYEQYF; cdr3_nt: TGCGCCAGCAGCTTGGGCCCCTCAGGGACTAGCGGGAGGGCCTACGAGCAGTACTTC
v_call: TRBV18; j_call: TRBJ2-7; clone_size: NA; d_call: NA; cdr3_aa: CASSPANNYEQYF; cdr3_nt: TGTGCCAGCTCACCAGCGAATAACTACGAGCAGTACTTC
v_call: TRBV4-1; j_call: TRBJ1-5; clone_size: NA; d_call: TRBD1; cdr3_aa: CASSQVGQGVQPQHF; cdr3_nt: TGCGCCAGCAGCCAAGTCGGACAGGGAGTTCAGCCCCAGCATTTT
v_call: TRBV27; j_call: TRBJ1-4; clone_size: NA; d_call: TRBD1; cdr3_aa: CASRGQGREKLFF; cdr3_nt: TGTGCCAGCAGGGGACAGGGTCGCGAAAAACTGTTTTTT
v_call: TRBV11-1; j_call: TRBJ2-5; clone_size: NA; d_call: NA; cdr3_aa: CASSLDREETQYF; cdr3_nt: TGTGCCAGCAGCTTAGACAGGGAAGAGACCCAGTACTTC
v_call: TRBV6-5; j_call: TRBJ2-1; clone_size: few; d_call: NA; cdr3_aa: CASSNSGREQFF; cdr3_nt: TGTGCCAGCAGTAATAGCGGACGGGAGCAGTTCTTC
v_call: TRBV5-1; j_call: TRBJ1-5; clone_size: NA; d_call: NA; cdr3_aa: CASSLDSYQPQHF; cdr3_nt: TGCGCCAGCAGTCTTGACAGCTATCAGCCCCAGCATTTT
v_call: TRBV28; j_call: TRBJ2-4; clone_size: NA; d_call: NA; cdr3_aa: CASSTTATVSGNIQYF; cdr3_nt: TGTGCCAGCAGTACAACGGCAACGGTATCGGGAAACATTCAGTACTTC